A selection of T cell receptor beta chains follows, all from one sample in a study of blood T cells in healthy people across ages. Each CDR3 protein gets one entry after TCRdb re-called the 5' RACE reads with MiXCR. The sample records some 730,000 distinct CDR3 sequences, 22% being singletons. The specimen was blood. These receptors all come from a man between 65 and 85 years old in good health. Both conserved end residues are trimmed from each CDR3. Each record gives: CDR3 protein, J gene, V gene, CDR3 length.

ASSVGVVETQY . TRBV9 11
ASRGYLYKD TRBJ2-7 TRBV2 9
ASSFSHTGSGEQF TRBJ2-1 TRBV28 13
SARGPNTGELF TRBJ2-2 TRBV20-1 11
ASSLIAGTGAF TRBJ1-1 TRBV5-1 11
ATSAFEDGTDTQY TRBJ2-3 TRBV24-1 13
SDHSPGNRGKYGYA TRBJ1-2 TRBV20-1 14
AISEVGYNEQF TRBJ2-1 TRBV10-3 11
ASSLDFGERYT TRBJ1-2 TRBV5-1 11
SVDPQSTKGSRY TRBJ2-3 TRBV29-1 12
ASRPPLADTQY TRBJ2-3 TRBV12-3/TRBV12-4 11
ASSFWGGLGETQY TRBJ2-5 TRBV28 13
SASPQTTDTQY TRBJ2-3 TRBV20-1 11
SARDWAVGSPLH TRBJ1-6 TRBV20-1 12
ASSLTRLSYNEQF TRBJ2-1 TRBV5-1 13
ASSFVEGGELF TRBJ2-2 TRBV5-1 11
ASSLTLDAQY TRBJ2-3 TRBV12-3/TRBV12-4 10
SAVSGGAGYNEQF TRBJ2-1 TRBV20-1 13
SAEGSTNEKLF TRBJ1-4 TRBV20-1 11
ASRGVGGDTEAF TRBJ1-1 TRBV6-5 12
GVWDLAGDRSSYNEQF TRBJ2-1 TRBV28 16
ASSVSGGIEKNEQF . TRBV12-3/TRBV12-4 14
ASRPPSGRYTGELF TRBJ2-2 TRBV12-3/TRBV12-4 14
ASSLTDNERF TRBJ2-5 TRBV11-2 10
SARDPWARQLQETQY TRBJ2-5 TRBV20-1 15
ASTKGGPGLFYGYT TRBJ1-2 TRBV27 14
SARDQGAGNEKLF TRBJ1-4 TRBV20-1 13
ATRGGAGDTGELF TRBJ2-2 TRBV24-1 13
AGSSSTDTQY TRBJ2-3 TRBV12-3/TRBV12-4 10
ASRGFAVARRDIPY TRBJ2-4 TRBV19 14
SAKNRAGNIGQPQH TRBJ1-5 TRBV20-1 14
ASSRGSGQVDTQY TRBJ2-3 TRBV5-1 13
ASSSYRTQREY TRBJ2-3 TRBV5-1 11
ASSLPAGGAAQAF TRBJ1-1 TRBV5-1 13
ASSLSRASETQY TRBJ2-5 TRBV7-2 12
ASSQEDLNTEAF TRBJ1-1 TRBV3-1 12
ASSKGTRAGDTQY TRBJ2-3 TRBV5-1 13